This T cell receptor (beta chain) was retrieved from a study of sequential checkpoint blockade in melanoma. About the research overall: Matched biopsies came pretreatment and at week 13 for approximately 20 patients. Overall study findings and caveats: Mutational load did not correlate with tumor T-cell fraction or clonality.

This clone appeared a few times. Its antigen is currently unknown. Treatment described: randomized to nivolumab then ipilimumab (arm A) or the reverse (arm B). Assay used: immunoSEQ multiplex PCR; TCRdb lists only in-frame clones, some missing. Among 8,000 to 10,000 clones listed, 24% were seen once. This sequence originates from a human donor with melanoma. Specimen: tumor tissue (inferred from file names), collected from a patient given nivolumab and ipilimumab in sequence.

The CDR3 protein is CASSLELSGAQETQYF. DNA of the CDR3: TGTGCCAGCAGCTTAGAGTTGTCAGGGGCTCAAGAGACCCAGTACTTC. The V gene is TRBV11-3, the J gene TRBJ2-5, with D possibly TRBD1 on 6 matching bases. CDR1 is SGHNT, CDR2 YENEEA, per germline. The CDR3 sequence is 16 residues long. The V end lost 0 bases, the J end lost 2 bases, and 13 bases lay between the germline ends. The variable domain in full, completed from reference TRBV11-3 and TRBJ2-5, reads EAGVVQSPRYKIIEKKQPVAFWCNPISGHNTLYWYLQNLGQGPELLIRYENEEAVDDSQLPKDRFSAERLKGVDSTLKIQPAELGDSAVYLCASSLELSGAQETQYFGPGTRLLVL.